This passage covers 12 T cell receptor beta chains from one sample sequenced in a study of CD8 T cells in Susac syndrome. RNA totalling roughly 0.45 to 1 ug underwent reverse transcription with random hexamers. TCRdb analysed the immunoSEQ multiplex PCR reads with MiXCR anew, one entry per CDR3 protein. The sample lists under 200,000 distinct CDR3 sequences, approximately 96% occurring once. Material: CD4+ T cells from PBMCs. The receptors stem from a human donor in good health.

The CDR3 protein is CASNYRGLETQYF. The CDR3 bases are TGTGCCAGCAACTACAGGGGGCTTGAGACCCAGTACTTC. This chain uses TRBV3-1 with TRBJ2-5; 9 nucleotides agree with TRBD1. Germline trimming cut 7 bases from V and 5 bases from J; bases unmatched to any gene: 5. The CDR3 runs to 13 residues. CDR1 and CDR2 (germline): LGHDT, YNNKEL (reference sequence).

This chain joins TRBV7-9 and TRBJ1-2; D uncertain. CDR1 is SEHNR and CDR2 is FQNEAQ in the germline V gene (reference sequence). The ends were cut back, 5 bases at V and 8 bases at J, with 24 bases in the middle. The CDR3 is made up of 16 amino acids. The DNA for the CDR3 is TGTGCCAGCAGCCCAACGGGCAGCAGGCGCACTATGGGCTACACCTTC. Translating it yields CASSPTGSRRTMGYTF. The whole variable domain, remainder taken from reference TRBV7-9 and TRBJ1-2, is DTGVSQNPRHKITKRGQNVTFRCDPISEHNRLYWYRQTLGQGPEFLTYFQNEAQLEKSRLLSDRFSAERPKGSFSTLEIQRTEQGDSAMYLCASSPTGSRRTMGYTFGSGTRLTVV.

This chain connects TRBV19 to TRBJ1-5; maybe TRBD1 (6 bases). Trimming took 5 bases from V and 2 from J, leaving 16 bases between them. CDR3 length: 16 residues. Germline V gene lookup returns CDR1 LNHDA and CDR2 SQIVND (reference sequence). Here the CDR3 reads CASSAPGGRGNQPQHF. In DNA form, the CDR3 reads TGTGCCAGTAGTGCCCCTGGGGGCCGGGGCAATCAGCCCCAGCATTTT.

CDR3 amino acids: CSARTRNEQYF. As DNA, the CDR3 is TGCAGTGCTCGGACTAGAAACGAGCAGTACTTC. This chain connects TRBV20-1 to TRBJ2-7, with 7 bases that match TRBD2. V lost 5 bases and J lost 5; bases outside the gene matches: 3. From germline, CDR1 is DFQATT and CDR2 SNEGSKA (reference sequence). The CDR3 spans 11 residues.

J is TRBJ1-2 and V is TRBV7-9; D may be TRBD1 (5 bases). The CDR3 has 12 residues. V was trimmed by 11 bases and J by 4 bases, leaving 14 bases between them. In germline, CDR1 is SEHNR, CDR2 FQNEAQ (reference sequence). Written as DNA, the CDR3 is TGTGCCCCCAGGGAACTTGGCTATGGCTACACCTTC. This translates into CAPRELGYGYTF.

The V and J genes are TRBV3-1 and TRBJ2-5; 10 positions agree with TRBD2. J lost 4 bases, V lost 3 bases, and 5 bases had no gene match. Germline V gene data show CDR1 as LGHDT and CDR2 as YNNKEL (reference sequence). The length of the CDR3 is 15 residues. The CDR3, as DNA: TGTGCCAGCAGCCAGGGGGGACTAGCGCGAGAGACCCAGTACTTC. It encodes CASSQGGLARETQYF.

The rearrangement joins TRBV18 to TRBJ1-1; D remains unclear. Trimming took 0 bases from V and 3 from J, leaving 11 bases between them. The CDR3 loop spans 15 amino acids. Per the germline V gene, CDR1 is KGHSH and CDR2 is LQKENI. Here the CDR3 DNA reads TGTGCCAGCTCACCACCGGGCACCCGTGACACTGAAGCTTTCTTT. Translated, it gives CASSPPGTRDTEAFF.

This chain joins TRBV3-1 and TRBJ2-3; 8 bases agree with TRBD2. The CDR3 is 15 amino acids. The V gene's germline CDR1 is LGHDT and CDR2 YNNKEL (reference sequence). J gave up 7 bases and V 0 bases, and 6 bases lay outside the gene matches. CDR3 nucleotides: TGTGCCAGCAGCCAAGATAGACTAGCGTTCTATACGCAGTATTTT. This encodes CASSQDRLAFYTQYF.

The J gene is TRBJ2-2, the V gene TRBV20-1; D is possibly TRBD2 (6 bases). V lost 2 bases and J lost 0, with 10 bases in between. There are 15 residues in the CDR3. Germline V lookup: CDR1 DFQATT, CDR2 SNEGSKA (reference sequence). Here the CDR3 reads CSARNRGANTGELFF. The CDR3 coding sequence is TGCAGTGCTAGAAATCGCGGGGCGAACACCGGGGAGCTGTTTTTT.

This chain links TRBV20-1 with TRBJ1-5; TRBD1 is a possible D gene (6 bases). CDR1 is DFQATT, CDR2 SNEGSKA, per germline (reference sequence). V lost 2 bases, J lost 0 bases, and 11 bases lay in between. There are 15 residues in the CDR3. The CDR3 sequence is CSARTDRLSNQPQHF. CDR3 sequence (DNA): TGCAGTGCTAGAACCGACAGGCTTAGCAATCAGCCCCAGCATTTT.

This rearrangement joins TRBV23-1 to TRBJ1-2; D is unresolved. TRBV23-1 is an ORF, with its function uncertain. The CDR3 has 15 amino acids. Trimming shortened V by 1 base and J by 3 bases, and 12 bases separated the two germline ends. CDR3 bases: TGCGCCAGCAGTCAATGTGAGGGAGCTGACTATGGCTACACCTTC. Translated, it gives CASSQCEGADYGYTF.

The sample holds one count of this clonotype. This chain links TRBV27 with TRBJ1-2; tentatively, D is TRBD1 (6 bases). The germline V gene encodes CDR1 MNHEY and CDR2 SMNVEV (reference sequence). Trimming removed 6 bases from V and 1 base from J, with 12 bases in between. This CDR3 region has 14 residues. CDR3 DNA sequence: TGTGCCAGCAGCCGATACAGGGATAACTATGGCTACACCTTC. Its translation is CASSRYRDNYGYTF.